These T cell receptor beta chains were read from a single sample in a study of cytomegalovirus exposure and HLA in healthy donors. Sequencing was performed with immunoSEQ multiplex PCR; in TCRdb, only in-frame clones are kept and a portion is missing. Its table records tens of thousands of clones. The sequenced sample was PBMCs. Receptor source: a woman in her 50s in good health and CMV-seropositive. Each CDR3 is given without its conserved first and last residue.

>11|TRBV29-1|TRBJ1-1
SVERVGGTEAF
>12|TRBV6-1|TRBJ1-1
ASGRGFMNTEAF
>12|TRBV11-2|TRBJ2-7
ASSLAQAIYEQY
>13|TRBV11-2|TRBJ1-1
ASSPGGQANTEAF
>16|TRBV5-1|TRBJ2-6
ASSHFTSLNSGANVLT
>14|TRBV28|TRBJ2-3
ASSPDKWPGTDTQY
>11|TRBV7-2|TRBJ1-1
ASSRDSTLEAF
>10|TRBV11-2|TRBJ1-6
ASSLAVSPLH
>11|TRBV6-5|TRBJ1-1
ASTHGVNTEAF
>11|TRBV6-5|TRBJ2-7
ASCGTDSYEQY
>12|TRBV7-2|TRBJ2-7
ASSLEFASTEQY
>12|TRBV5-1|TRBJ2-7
ASSFGTGGSEQY
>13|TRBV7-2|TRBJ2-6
ASSLTGSGANVLT
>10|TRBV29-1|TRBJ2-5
SASGGGETQY
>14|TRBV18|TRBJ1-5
ASSPRETYSNQPQH
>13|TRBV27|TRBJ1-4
ASSFGTRVNEKLF
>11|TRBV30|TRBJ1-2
AWSGGTNYGYT
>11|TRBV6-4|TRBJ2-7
ASSDRTSYEQY
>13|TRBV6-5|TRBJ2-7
ASSYSTGSSYEQY
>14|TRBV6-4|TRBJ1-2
ASSQQSRDRGEGYT
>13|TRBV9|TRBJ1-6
ASSAQQGSNSPLH
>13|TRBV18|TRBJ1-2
ASSPFTGRGYGYT
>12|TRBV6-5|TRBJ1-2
ASSYVQGARGYT
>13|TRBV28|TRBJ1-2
ASRTRTGYGNGYT
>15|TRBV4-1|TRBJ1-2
ASSQALTDSFVYGYT
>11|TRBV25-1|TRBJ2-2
ASSSGGTGELF
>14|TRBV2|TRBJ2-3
ASSREGTKISDTQY
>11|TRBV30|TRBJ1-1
AWSVQLGEQAF
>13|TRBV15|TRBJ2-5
ATSRTSGIGETQY
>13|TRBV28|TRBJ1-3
ASTIDRISGNTIY
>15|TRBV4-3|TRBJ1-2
ASSHEIQGSVNYGYT
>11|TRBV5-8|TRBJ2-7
ASSLAHGYEQY
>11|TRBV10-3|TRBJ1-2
AISAGSRYGYT
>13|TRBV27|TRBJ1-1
ASSFLPGVNTEAF
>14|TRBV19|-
ASSIYSGERGYEQY
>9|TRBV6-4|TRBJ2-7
ASSFSREQY
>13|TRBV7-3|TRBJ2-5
ASSSTGGIVETQY
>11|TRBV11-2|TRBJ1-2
ASSLHGRLGYT
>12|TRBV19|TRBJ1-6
ASSTTGFGSPLH
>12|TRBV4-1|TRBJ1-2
ASSQDGQGGGYT
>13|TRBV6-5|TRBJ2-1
ASSYTEGSYNEQF
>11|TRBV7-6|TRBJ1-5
ASSLEGKQPQH
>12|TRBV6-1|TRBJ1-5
ASSGRRGNQPQH
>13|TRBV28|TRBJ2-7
ASRGGTSGHYEQY
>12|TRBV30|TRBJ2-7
AWIKQGGTHEQY